A selection of T cell receptor beta chains follows, all from one sample in a study of blood T cell repertoires in COVID-19. The data were produced by immunoSEQ multiplex PCR, yet TCRdb's version contains in-frame clones alone and is incomplete. The sample records under 200,000 clones, roughly 80% being singletons. Sequences were obtained from PBMCs or T cells enriched from blood (not recorded which). These receptor sequences come from an older woman who had recovered from COVID-19. Both conserved end residues are part of each CDR3. The order of the fields is clone size, D gene, J gene, V gene, CDR3 protein, CDR3 DNA. D genes are given only for firm matches. Rows give clone size only sometimes, using once, few, many, or a class for an expanded clone.

clone size: NA; D gene: NA; J gene: TRBJ2-3; V gene: TRBV7-9; CDR3 protein: CASSLSTDTQYF; CDR3 DNA: TGTGCCAGCAGCCTGTCCACAGATACGCAGTATTTT
clone size: few; D gene: NA; J gene: TRBJ1-1; V gene: TRBV30; CDR3 protein: CAWSVLRAGREVEAFF; CDR3 DNA: TGTGCCTGGAGTGTACTACGGGCAGGGAGGGAGGTTGAAGCTTTCTTT
clone size: NA; D gene: NA; J gene: TRBJ2-2; V gene: TRBV5-1; CDR3 protein: CASSPTAQALGELFF; CDR3 DNA: TGCGCCAGCAGCCCCACCGCACAGGCCCTGGGGGAGCTGTTTTTT
clone size: few; D gene: NA; J gene: TRBJ1-1; V gene: TRBV29-1; CDR3 protein: CSVDMNTEAFF; CDR3 DNA: TGCAGCGTTGATATGAACACTGAAGCTTTCTTT
clone size: NA; D gene: TRBD1; J gene: TRBJ1-5; V gene: TRBV12-5; CDR3 protein: CAGQQGARLSSNQPQHF; CDR3 DNA: TGTGCTGGACAACAGGGGGCGCGCTTAAGTAGCAATCAGCCCCAGCATTTT
clone size: NA; D gene: NA; J gene: TRBJ2-1; V gene: TRBV7-3; CDR3 protein: CASSSSGVAANEQFF; CDR3 DNA: TGTGCCAGCAGCTCTTCCGGGGTAGCGGCCAATGAGCAGTTCTTC
clone size: few; D gene: TRBD1; J gene: TRBJ1-5; V gene: TRBV19; CDR3 protein: CASSPRGQVNHQPQHF; CDR3 DNA: TGTGCCAGTAGCCCTAGGGGACAGGTTAACCATCAGCCCCAGCATTTT
clone size: NA; D gene: TRBD1; J gene: TRBJ2-2; V gene: TRBV7-2; CDR3 protein: CASSFQGGTELFF; CDR3 DNA: TGTGCCAGCAGCTTTCAAGGGGGCACCGAGCTGTTTTTT
clone size: NA; D gene: NA; J gene: TRBJ2-5; V gene: TRBV24-1; CDR3 protein: CATSDWEAQYF; CDR3 DNA: TGTGCCACCAGTGACTGGGAGGCCCAGTACTTC
clone size: NA; D gene: TRBD1; J gene: TRBJ1-5; V gene: TRBV27; CDR3 protein: CASRSRTGGNQPQHF; CDR3 DNA: TGTGCCAGCAGATCCCGGACAGGGGGCAATCAGCCCCAGCATTTT
clone size: NA; D gene: TRBD1; J gene: TRBJ1-2; V gene: TRBV4-1; CDR3 protein: CASSLRGQGYGYTF; CDR3 DNA: TGCGCCAGCAGCCTCCGGGGACAGGGCTATGGCTACACCTTC
clone size: NA; D gene: TRBD2; J gene: TRBJ2-3; V gene: TRBV9; CDR3 protein: CASSYGGGGLDTQYF; CDR3 DNA: TGTGCCAGCAGCTACGGTGGGGGGGGATTAGATACGCAGTATTTT
clone size: few; D gene: TRBD2; J gene: TRBJ2-1; V gene: TRBV5-1; CDR3 protein: CASSLSAGGPSYNEQFF; CDR3 DNA: TGCGCCAGCAGCTTGTCGGCGGGGGGCCCTTCCTACAATGAGCAGTTCTTC
clone size: NA; D gene: TRBD1; J gene: TRBJ1-1; V gene: TRBV4-1; CDR3 protein: CASSQTGGAEAFF; CDR3 DNA: TGCGCCAGCAGCCAAACAGGGGGTGCTGAAGCTTTCTTT
clone size: NA; D gene: TRBD1; J gene: TRBJ1-2; V gene: TRBV5-1; CDR3 protein: CASSGSGTDGYTF; CDR3 DNA: TGCGCCAGCAGCGGATCCGGGACAGATGGCTACACCTTC
clone size: NA; D gene: TRBD2; J gene: TRBJ2-2; V gene: TRBV19; CDR3 protein: CASRGGLAGGSNTGELFF; CDR3 DNA: TGTGCCAGTCGCGGTGGGCTAGCGGGGGGTTCGAACACCGGGGAGCTGTTTTTT
clone size: NA; D gene: NA; J gene: TRBJ1-3; V gene: TRBV6-5; CDR3 protein: CASTLWGHSGNTIYF; CDR3 DNA: TGTGCCAGCACCCTCTGGGGGCACTCTGGAAACACCATATATTTT
clone size: NA; D gene: TRBD2; J gene: TRBJ2-7; V gene: TRBV6-5; CDR3 protein: CASSPRTSGGYEQYF; CDR3 DNA: TGTGCCAGCAGTCCTCGGACTAGCGGGGGCTACGAGCAGTACTTC
clone size: NA; D gene: NA; J gene: TRBJ1-2; V gene: TRBV6-5; CDR3 protein: CASSRLGGGYGYTF; CDR3 DNA: TGTGCCAGCAGCCGCCTCGGGGGTGGCTATGGCTACACCTTC
clone size: few; D gene: NA; J gene: TRBJ1-2; V gene: TRBV9; CDR3 protein: CASRSDWISVGYTF; CDR3 DNA: TGTGCCAGCAGGTCGGACTGGATTTCCGTAGGCTACACCTTC
clone size: NA; D gene: NA; J gene: TRBJ1-2; V gene: TRBV28; CDR3 protein: CASNNRAYYGYTF; CDR3 DNA: TGTGCCAGCAACAACAGGGCGTACTATGGCTACACCTTC
clone size: NA; D gene: TRBD1; J gene: TRBJ1-2; V gene: TRBV19; CDR3 protein: CASNSPQGRRDGYTF; CDR3 DNA: TGTGCCAGTAACTCCCCACAGGGGCGTCGGGATGGCTACACCTTC
clone size: once; D gene: NA; J gene: TRBJ1-1; V gene: TRBV10-2; CDR3 protein: CASSESRQNTEAFF; CDR3 DNA: TGCGCCAGCAGTGAGTCGAGGCAGAACACTGAAGCTTTCTTT
clone size: once; D gene: NA; J gene: TRBJ2-5; V gene: TRBV30; CDR3 protein: CAWGGLETQYF; CDR3 DNA: TGTGCCTGGGGGGGACTGGAGACCCAGTACTTC
clone size: NA; D gene: TRBD2; J gene: TRBJ2-3; V gene: TRBV13; CDR3 protein: CASSLWLAGGNAADTQYF; CDR3 DNA: TGTGCCAGCAGCTTATGGCTAGCGGGGGGGAATGCGGCAGATACGCAGTATTTT
clone size: NA; D gene: NA; J gene: TRBJ1-2; V gene: TRBV5-1; CDR3 protein: CASSEGYPYGYTF; CDR3 DNA: TGCGCCAGCAGCGAGGGATATCCCTATGGCTACACCTTC
clone size: few; D gene: TRBD1; J gene: TRBJ1-2; V gene: TRBV13; CDR3 protein: CASSLGQGAGGYGYTF; CDR3 DNA: TGTGCCAGCAGCTTAGGACAGGGGGCCGGGGGGTATGGCTACACCTTC
clone size: NA; D gene: NA; J gene: TRBJ1-1; V gene: TRBV5-1; CDR3 protein: CASSLTGGNTEAFF; CDR3 DNA: TGCGCCAGCAGCTTAACAGGTGGGAACACTGAAGCTTTCTTT
clone size: NA; D gene: NA; J gene: TRBJ1-1; V gene: TRBV6-2/TRBV6-3; CDR3 protein: CASSWARESSEAFF; CDR3 DNA: TGTGCCAGCAGTTGGGCCAGGGAAAGTTCTGAAGCTTTCTTT
clone size: NA; D gene: TRBD1; J gene: TRBJ1-2; V gene: TRBV24-1; CDR3 protein: CATSGGTGNQLANYGYTF; CDR3 DNA: TGTGCCACCAGTGGGGGGACAGGGAATCAGTTAGCTAACTATGGCTACACCTTC
clone size: NA; D gene: NA; J gene: TRBJ2-1; V gene: TRBV6-1; CDR3 protein: CASSDESNNEQFF; CDR3 DNA: TGTGCCAGCAGTGATGAGAGCAACAATGAGCAGTTCTTC
clone size: NA; D gene: TRBD1; J gene: TRBJ1-5; V gene: TRBV29-1; CDR3 protein: CSSPDFRPWTGPNQPQHF; CDR3 DNA: TGCAGCAGTCCCGACTTCCGTCCATGGACAGGTCCAAATCAGCCCCAGCATTTT
clone size: NA; D gene: TRBD1; J gene: TRBJ1-3; V gene: TRBV13; CDR3 protein: CASSSRDRAFSGNTIYF; CDR3 DNA: TGTGCCAGCAGCTCCAGGGACAGGGCATTTTCCGGAAACACCATATATTTT
clone size: NA; D gene: TRBD1; J gene: TRBJ1-1; V gene: TRBV18; CDR3 protein: CASSSGTGVFEAFF; CDR3 DNA: TGTGCCAGCTCTTCCGGGACAGGGGTTTTTGAAGCTTTCTTT
clone size: NA; D gene: NA; J gene: TRBJ1-3; V gene: TRBV7-8; CDR3 protein: CASSYGVSQGNTIYF; CDR3 DNA: TGTGCCAGCAGTTACGGGGTCTCGCAAGGAAACACCATATATTTT
clone size: NA; D gene: NA; J gene: TRBJ1-1; V gene: TRBV20-1; CDR3 protein: CSAGVPEAFF; CDR3 DNA: TGCAGTGCCGGGGTCCCTGAAGCTTTCTTT
clone size: NA; D gene: TRBD1; J gene: TRBJ2-1; V gene: TRBV7-9; CDR3 protein: CASRGQGSFNEQFF; CDR3 DNA: TGTGCCAGCAGGGGACAGGGGAGTTTCAATGAGCAGTTCTTC
clone size: NA; D gene: NA; J gene: TRBJ1-4; V gene: TRBV4-1; CDR3 protein: CASSQDVGGSGEKLFF; CDR3 DNA: TGCGCCAGCAGCCAAGACGTAGGGGGTTCGGGTGAAAAACTGTTTTTT
clone size: NA; D gene: NA; J gene: TRBJ2-3; V gene: TRBV7-6; CDR3 protein: CASSLGTEGSDTQYF; CDR3 DNA: TGTGCCAGCAGCTTAGGGACGGAGGGATCAGATACGCAGTATTTT
clone size: NA; D gene: TRBD1; J gene: TRBJ1-5; V gene: TRBV7-8; CDR3 protein: CASSFLGGRGQPQHF; CDR3 DNA: TGTGCCAGCAGCTTTCTAGGGGGCCGAGGTCAGCCCCAGCATTTT
clone size: NA; D gene: NA; J gene: TRBJ2-7; V gene: TRBV27; CDR3 protein: CASSVNPRGKQYF; CDR3 DNA: TGTGCCAGCAGTGTCAACCCCAGGGGCAAGCAGTACTTC
clone size: NA; D gene: TRBD1; J gene: TRBJ2-7; V gene: TRBV12-3/TRBV12-4; CDR3 protein: CASSRDSSYEQYF; CDR3 DNA: TGTGCCAGCAGTAGGGACAGCTCCTACGAGCAGTACTTC
clone size: NA; D gene: NA; J gene: TRBJ1-4; V gene: TRBV10-3; CDR3 protein: CAISQTGATNEKLFF; CDR3 DNA: TGTGCCATCAGTCAGACAGGTGCAACTAATGAAAAACTGTTTTTT
clone size: NA; D gene: NA; J gene: TRBJ2-3; V gene: TRBV9; CDR3 protein: CASSVARSTDTQYF; CDR3 DNA: TGTGCCAGCAGCGTAGCTCGGTCTACAGATACGCAGTATTTT
clone size: NA; D gene: TRBD1; J gene: TRBJ1-2; V gene: TRBV6-5; CDR3 protein: CASRLQGAQDYGYTF; CDR3 DNA: TGTGCCAGCAGACTACAGGGGGCGCAAGACTATGGCTACACCTTC
clone size: NA; D gene: NA; J gene: TRBJ2-7; V gene: TRBV2; CDR3 protein: CASGSITGTYEQYF; CDR3 DNA: TGTGCCAGCGGAAGCATAACAGGGACCTACGAGCAGTACTTC